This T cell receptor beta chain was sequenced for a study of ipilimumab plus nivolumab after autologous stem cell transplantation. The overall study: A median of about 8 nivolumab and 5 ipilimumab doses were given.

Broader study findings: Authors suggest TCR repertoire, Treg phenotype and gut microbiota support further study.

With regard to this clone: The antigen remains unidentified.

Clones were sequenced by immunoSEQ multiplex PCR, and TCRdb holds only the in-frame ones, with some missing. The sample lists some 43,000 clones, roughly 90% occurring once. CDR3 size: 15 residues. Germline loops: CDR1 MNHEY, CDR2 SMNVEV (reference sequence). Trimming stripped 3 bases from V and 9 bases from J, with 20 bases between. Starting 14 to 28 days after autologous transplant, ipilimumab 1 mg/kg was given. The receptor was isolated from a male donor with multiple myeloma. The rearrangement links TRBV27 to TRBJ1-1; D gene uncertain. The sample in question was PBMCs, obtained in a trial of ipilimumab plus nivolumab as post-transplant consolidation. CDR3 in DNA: TGTGCCAGCAGTTTGGATCGTTACTCGGTGGGGAAAGCTTTCTTT. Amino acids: CASSLDRYSVGKAFF.